This T cell receptor (beta chain) appears in the sequencing data of a study of early T cells in non-severe SARS-CoV-2 infection. At the level of the study: The study sequenced bulk RNA from unsorted whole blood, with chains unpaired.

In its sample, this clonotype was seen many times. The antigen is not known. Unique molecular identifiers were affixed to single, distinct cDNA molecules. MiXCR, run by TCRdb on the 5' RACE reads, gives a single entry per CDR3 protein. The sample has around 64,000 distinct CDR3 sequences; about an eighth are singletons. With 0 bases clipped from V and 2 bases from J, the junction kept 0 bases outside the gene matches. Germline V gene lookup returns CDR1 KGHSH and CDR2 LQKENI. The CDR3 totals 14 residues. Study results and caveats: Matching against VDJdb likely underestimated virus-specific expansions, favoring anti-spike CD8.

The sequencing here drew on whole blood, taken at baseline. This sequence originates from an adult who was a healthcare worker with PCR-confirmed SARS-CoV-2 infection or an uninfected control (not recorded which). The J gene is TRBJ2-5, the V gene TRBV18, with 7 bases fitting TRBD1. This CDR3 is CASSPPTGQETQYF. For the CDR3, the DNA is TGTGCCAGCTCACCACCGACAGGGCAAGAGACCCAGTACTTC.